This T cell receptor beta chain originates from a study of blood T cell repertoires in COVID-19. The germline V gene encodes CDR1 SGHDT and CDR2 YYEEEE. The CDR3 totals 14 residues. With 9 bases removed from V and 2 bases from J, the gap between germline ends came to 18 bases. The data were produced by immunoSEQ multiplex PCR, yet TCRdb's version contains in-frame clones alone and is incomplete. The sample includes under 100,000 clones, 75% to 95% of them seen just once. This clonotype originated in a man between 45 and 60 years old with acute or convalescent COVID-19. The chain couples TRBV5-6 to TRBJ2-7; D perhaps matches TRBD2 (6 bases). Sequenced material: peripheral blood. The CDR3 sequence is CATSLLGGPYEQYF. The CDR3 region has the DNA TGTGCCACCTCCTTACTCGGAGGGCCCTACGAGCAGTACTTC.